This T cell receptor (beta chain) originates from a study of control samples from healthy donors and cancer patients. The repertoire was sequenced with immunoSEQ multiplex PCR; TCRdb's copy has only in-frame clones and lacks some. The table lists 150,000 to 200,000 clones. Germline V gene lookup returns CDR1 SGHVS and CDR2 FNYEAQ. The CDR3 has 15 amino acids. Trimming removed 5 bases from V and 8 bases from J; junction bases left unmatched: 9. The sequenced sample was blood. The TCR sequence derives from a woman in her twenties or thirties in good health. The V call is TRBV7-6, the J call TRBJ1-6; the match to TRBD1 covers 7 bases. CDR3 residues: CASSTSSTGYSPLHF. The CDR3 DNA is TGTGCCAGCAGCACGAGTTCGACAGGGTATTCACCCCTCCACTTT. Filled out from reference TRBV7-6 and TRBJ1-6, the complete variable domain reads GAGVSQSPRYKVTKRGQDVALRCDPISGHVSLYWYRQALGQGPEFLTYFNYEAQQDKSGLPNDRFSAERPEGSISTLTIQRTEQRDSAMYRCASSTSSTGYSPLHFGNGTRLTVT.